Each of the 10 T cell receptor beta chains below was sequenced from the same sample in a study of T-cell reconstitution after alpha-beta-depleted transplantation in children. Unique molecular identifiers were built into the TCRbeta library. In TCRdb, the PCR reads were re-called with MiXCR into one record per CDR3 protein. The sample records 440,000 or so distinct CDR3 sequences, roughly two fifths being singletons. The specimen was PBMCs, collected before TCRalphabeta/CD19-depleted stem cell transplant. All receptors come from a girl aged 2 to 9 with aplastic anemia, due to receive a stem cell transplant.

This clonotype was counted ten times or more. The chain links TRBV29-1 to TRBJ2-7; D is unclear. CDR3 length: 12 amino acids. CDR1 SQVTM and CDR2 ANQGSEA come from the germline V gene. Trimming removed 4 bases at V and 1 base at J, with 8 bases between. CDR3 sequence: CSVVDGSYEQYF. CDR3 bases: TGCAGCGTTGTGGACGGTTCCTACGAGCAGTACTTC.

The chain carries TRBV4-2 and TRBJ1-6; tentatively, D is TRBD1 (5 bases). V was trimmed by 2 bases and J by 5 bases, leaving 7 bases between them. Germline lookup yields CDR1 LGHNA and CDR2 YNFKEQ. There are 14 residues in the CDR3. CDR3 sequence (DNA): TGTGCCAGCAGCCAACAGGGTAATAATTCACCCCTCCACTTT. Translating gives CASSQQGNNSPLHF.

This clonotype was seen repeatedly, ten times or more. The chain carries TRBV5-5 and TRBJ1-5; D remains unclear. The CDR3 spans 13 residues. CDR1 and CDR2 from the germline V gene are SGHKS and YYEKEE (reference sequence). The germline V and J ends were trimmed by 4 bases and 7 bases, with 12 bases remaining between them. The DNA for the CDR3 is TGTGCCAGCAGCACGGGTGACATGCAGCCCCAGCATTTT. Translating gives CASSTGDMQPQHF.

The rearrangement links TRBV27 to TRBJ2-1; 10 bases align to TRBD2. The CDR3 runs to 15 residues. Trimming cost V 8 bases and J 4 bases; bases outside gene matches: 8. Germline V lookup: CDR1 MNHEY, CDR2 SMNVEV (reference sequence). The CDR3 coding sequence is TGTGCCAGCTGTAGCGGGAGGCCGGGGTACAATGAGCAGTTCTTC. Translated, it gives CASCSGRPGYNEQFF.

V usage is TRBV11-2 and J usage is TRBJ2-7; D gene uncertain. Trimming took off 1 base at V and 3 bases at J, with 10 bases between the two ends. Germline V gene data show CDR1 as SGHAT and CDR2 as FQNNGV. CDR3 length: 14 residues. CDR3 sequence reads: CASSLADLFYEQYF. CDR3 in DNA: TGTGCCAGCAGCTTAGCGGATCTTTTCTACGAGCAGTACTTC.

This clonotype appeared many times. This chain links TRBV7-9 with TRBJ2-4; D gene unclear. This CDR3 spans 15 amino acids. Germline CDR1 SEHNR, CDR2 FQNEAQ (reference sequence). Trimming took off 4 bases at V and 9 bases at J, with 19 bases between the two ends. DNA for the CDR3: TGTGCCAGCAGCTCCAATCCTAGTTCTCGCGGCATTCAGTACTTC. It encodes CASSSNPSSRGIQYF. The full variable domain, with the rest looked up from reference TRBV7-9 and TRBJ2-4, is DTGVSQNPRHKITKRGQNVTFRCDPISEHNRLYWYRQTLGQGPEFLTYFQNEAQLEKSRLLSDRFSAERPKGSFSTLEIQRTEQGDSAMYLCASSSNPSSRGIQYFGAGTRLSVL.

The chain employs TRBV5-1 and TRBJ2-1, with unresolved D. This CDR3 region has 13 residues. Trimming pared 5 bases from V and 11 bases from J, leaving 17 bases between. Germline CDR1 and CDR2: SGHRS and YFSETQ. CDR3 region: CASSWPERDKQFF. The CDR3 DNA follows: TGCGCCAGCAGTTGGCCCGAGAGAGATAAGCAGTTCTTC. The variable domain in full, with the rest retrieved from reference TRBV5-1 and TRBJ2-1, is KAGVTQTPRYLIKTRGQQVTLSCSPISGHRSVSWYQQTPGQGLQFLFEYFSETQRNKGNFPGRFSGRQFSNSRSEMNVSTLELGDSALYLCASSWPERDKQFFGPGTRLTVL.

V gene TRBV15 combines with J gene TRBJ2-7; weak D call: TRBD2 (6 bases). V was shortened by 1 base and J by 3 bases, with 10 bases between the two germline ends. Germline V gene lookup returns CDR1 LNHNV and CDR2 YYDKDF (reference sequence). This CDR3 spans 14 amino acids. The CDR3 protein is CATSRGLDHYEQYF. The CDR3 nucleotides read TGTGCCACCAGCAGAGGACTAGACCACTACGAGCAGTACTTC.

The rearrangement links TRBV20-1 to TRBJ1-5; the match to TRBD1 covers 7 bases. J gave up 0 bases and V 5 bases, and 10 bases lay outside the gene matches. CDR3 length: 16 residues. Looked up from germline, CDR1 is DFQATT and CDR2 is SNEGSKA (reference sequence). The CDR3 spells CSALPGQRYSNQPQHF. CDR3 nucleotide sequence: TGCAGTGCTTTACCGGGACAGCGCTATAGCAATCAGCCCCAGCATTTT.

The chain has TRBV12-3 or TRBV12-4 and TRBJ1-2, with TRBD1 identical over 9 bases. This CDR3 region has 14 residues. J was trimmed by 3 bases and V by 7 bases; bases with no gene match: 6. In nucleotides, the CDR3 is TGTGCCAGCATAGGACAGGGGACTTACTATGGCTACACCTTC. It is translated as CASIGQGTYYGYTF.